This passage covers 22 T cell receptor beta chains from one sample sequenced in a study of CD8 T cells in Susac syndrome. Random hexamers served to reverse transcribe about 0.5 to 1 ug RNA. TCRdb passed the immunoSEQ multiplex PCR reads through MiXCR, listing each CDR3 protein once. The data contain about 200,000 distinct CDR3 sequences, approximately 95% of them singletons. The sample consisted of CD4+ T cells from PBMCs. Receptors originate from a human donor with multiple sclerosis.

Note on this clonotype: Germline is not matched at one junction end, which may reflect a read error. The gene calls are TRBV6-6 and TRBJ2-1; D is unresolved. The CDR3 has 11 amino acids. Germline V gene lookup returns CDR1 MNHNY and CDR2 SVGAGI (reference sequence). In DNA, the CDR3 is TGTGCCAGCAGTTACCCCACCCGTGCGGTCTTC. This translates into CASSYPTRAVF.

The V and J genes are TRBV24-1 and TRBJ2-1, with D perhaps TRBD1 or TRBD2 (5 bases each). V dropped 5 bases and J dropped 2 bases, with 12 bases sitting between them. This CDR3 is 15 amino acids long. Germline lookup yields CDR1 KGHDR and CDR2 SFDVKD. The CDR3, as DNA: TGTGCCACCAGTGGATCGCAGGGACCCTACAATGAGCAGTTCTTC. Its translation is CATSGSQGPYNEQFF.

V gene TRBV20-1 combines with J gene TRBJ2-3; 10 bases align to TRBD2. Looked up from germline, CDR1 is DFQATT and CDR2 is SNEGSKA (reference sequence). This CDR3 is 18 amino acids long. Germline trimming cut 6 bases from V and 5 bases from J; bases unmatched to any gene: 20. The CDR3 nucleotides read TGCAGTGCCCCGGTGGGGCTAGCGGGGGTGGAACAGGTAGATACGCAGTATTTT. Translated: CSAPVGLAGVEQVDTQYF.

V gene TRBV9 combines with J gene TRBJ2-5; the D call may be TRBD1 or TRBD2 (5 bases each). V dropped 0 bases and J dropped 2 bases, with 14 bases sitting between them. CDR1 and CDR2 (germline): SGDLS, YYNGEE. The CDR3 sequence is 16 residues long. The CDR3 nucleotides read TGTGCCAGCAGCGTAGGTGGATGGGGACCTCAAGAGACCCAGTACTTC. Its protein is CASSVGGWGPQETQYF.

This chain connects TRBV29-1 to TRBJ1-2; D remains unclear. Germline V gives CDR1 SQVTM, CDR2 ANQGSEA. V lost 4 bases and J lost 8, with 23 bases in between. The CDR3 sequence is 15 residues long. CDR3 in DNA: TGCAGCGTTGTGATAGCGTTGAGGAACCTAAACGGCTACACCTTC. It translates to CSVVIALRNLNGYTF.

This clonotype was counted once. J is TRBJ1-2 and V is TRBV20-1; 7 bases agree with TRBD1. This CDR3 comprises 15 residues. CDR1 and CDR2 (germline): DFQATT, SNEGSKA (reference sequence). With V trimmed by 1 base and J by 5 bases, 10 bases remained unmatched. CDR3 sequence reads: CSARVDRVLGYGYTF. DNA of the CDR3: TGCAGTGCTAGAGTCGACAGGGTTTTGGGGTATGGCTACACCTTC.

The chain recombines TRBV13 with TRBJ2-7; TRBD2 agrees at 10 bases. Trimming cost V 4 bases and J 3 bases; bases outside gene matches: 15. Germline V CDR1 and CDR2: PRHDT, FYEKMQ (reference sequence). The CDR3 covers 18 residues. DNA for the CDR3: TGTGCCAGCAGCTCCCCTTTTGGGTCCGGGACTAGCGTCTACGAGCAGTACTTC. Protein sequence: CASSSPFGSGTSVYEQYF.

The V and J genes are TRBV29-1 and TRBJ2-1; D possibly corresponds to TRBD1 (5 bases). The germline CDR1 and CDR2 sequences are SQVTM and ANQGSEA. The CDR3 loop spans 14 amino acids. V dropped 7 bases and J dropped 3 bases, with 16 bases sitting between them. The CDR3 DNA sequence: TGCAGCGCCACTGGGGCTAGAGACTACAATGAGCAGTTCTTC. The encoded protein is CSATGARDYNEQFF.

This clonotype was seen only once. The genes are TRBV29-1 and TRBJ2-2, with 13 bases fitting TRBD2. V lost 4 bases to trimming and J lost 6 bases; unmatched junction nucleotides: 2. This CDR3 has 14 residues. The germline V gene has CDR1 SQVTM and CDR2 ANQGSEA. The CDR3 loop is CSVGGLAGAGELFF. The CDR3 DNA reads TGCAGCGTTGGTGGACTAGCGGGGGCCGGGGAGCTGTTTTTT.

The chain is built from TRBV30 and TRBJ2-3; TRBD1 aligns across 8 bases. Germline lookup yields CDR1 GTSNPN and CDR2 SVGIG (reference sequence). This CDR3 is built from 13 residues. Losses at the gene ends were 5 bases for V and 4 bases for J; bases not matched to a gene: 5. CDR3 nucleotides: TGTGCCTGGGACAGGGGAGTATCAGATACGCAGTATTTT. Protein product: CAWDRGVSDTQYF.

This clonotype showed up just once. The V and J genes are TRBV30 and TRBJ1-4, with 7 bases matching TRBD1. With 2 bases clipped from V and 6 bases from J, the junction kept 3 bases outside the gene matches. Germline lookup yields CDR1 GTSNPN and CDR2 SVGIG (reference sequence). The CDR3 totals 13 residues. The CDR3 loop is CAWSLGGDEKLFF. Here the CDR3 DNA reads TGTGCCTGGAGTCTAGGGGGCGATGAAAAACTGTTTTTT.

The chain recombines TRBV6-5 with TRBJ2-3, with 11 nucleotides matching TRBD2. Germline V gene data show CDR1 as MNHEY and CDR2 as SVGAGI. V lost 6 bases, J lost 4 bases, and 3 bases stayed unmatched. This CDR3 is built from 14 residues. The chain's CDR3 is CASRPGLAADTQYF. The CDR3 DNA is TGTGCCAGCAGACCGGGACTAGCGGCAGATACGCAGTATTTT.

The V and J genes are TRBV7-8 and TRBJ2-7; possible D gene TRBD1, 6 bases. Between the trimmed V and J ends, which lost 4 bases and 2 bases, there was a span of 12 bases. Germline V lookup: CDR1 SGHVS, CDR2 FQNEAQ. CDR3 size: 14 residues. CDR3 region: CASSSGQPAYEQYF. In nucleotides, the CDR3 is TGTGCCAGCAGCTCAGGACAGCCGGCCTACGAGCAGTACTTC.

The chain employs TRBV5-1 and TRBJ2-3, with D possibly called TRBD1 or TRBD2 (5 bases each). Germline V gene lookup returns CDR1 SGHRS and CDR2 YFSETQ. Trimming cost V 4 bases and J 4 bases, with 13 bases left between them. The CDR3 has 14 residues. The CDR3 is CASSPALGADTQYF. The CDR3 DNA reads as TGCGCCAGCAGCCCTGCTCTGGGGGCAGATACGCAGTATTTT.

The chain couples TRBV7-3 to TRBJ2-7; TRBD1 or TRBD2 may be the D gene (5 bases each). V was trimmed by 4 bases and J by 3 bases, leaving 10 bases between them. The V gene's germline CDR1 is SGHTA and CDR2 FQGTGA. This CDR3 region has 13 residues. In DNA, the CDR3 is TGTGCCAGCAGCTCGGGACCGAACTACGAGCAGTACTTC. Its protein product is CASSSGPNYEQYF. Full variable domain (missing parts from reference TRBV7-3 and TRBJ2-7): GAGVSQTPSNKVTEKGKYVELRCDPISGHTALYWYRQSLGQGPEFLIYFQGTGAADDSGLPNDRFFAVRPEGSVSTLKIQRTERGDSAVYLCASSSGPNYEQYFGPGTRLTVT.

The gene calls are TRBV5-6 and TRBJ2-7; D not resolved. This CDR3 contains 12 residues. CDR1 and CDR2 from the germline V gene are SGHDT and YYEEEE. V shed 1 base and J shed 4 bases, with 6 bases lying between them. The CDR3 sequence is CASSLYLYEQYF. DNA of the CDR3: TGTGCCAGCAGCTTGTACCTATACGAGCAGTACTTC.

The chain links TRBV2 to TRBJ1-2, with a weak D call TRBD1 (6 bases). The CDR3 loop spans 11 amino acids. Germline V gene sequence: CDR1 SNHLY, CDR2 FYNNEI. Trimming shortened V by 7 bases and J by 5 bases, and 8 bases separated the two germline ends. Here the CDR3 reads CASTDRYGYTF. For the CDR3, the DNA is TGTGCCAGCACGGACAGATATGGCTACACCTTC.

The V gene is TRBV12-3 or TRBV12-4, the J gene TRBJ1-2; 11 bases match TRBD1. CDR3 length: 16 amino acids. J was trimmed by 8 bases and V by 7 bases; bases with no gene match: 15. The CDR3 spells CASTPGQGAIRRGYTF. CDR3 in DNA: TGTGCCAGCACCCCTGGACAGGGGGCAATCCGGCGAGGCTACACCTTC.

The rearrangement uses TRBV20-1 and TRBJ2-3; D is unclear. Looked up from germline, CDR1 is DFQATT and CDR2 is SNEGSKA (reference sequence). V was shortened by 0 bases and J by 1 base, with 11 bases between the two germline ends. The CDR3 is 15 amino acids. CDR3 nucleotides: TGCAGTGCTAGAGATGGGGTGGTACGCACAGATACGCAGTATTTT. Translated: CSARDGVVRTDTQYF.

The chain employs TRBV4-1 and TRBJ2-3; D is ambiguous. V lost 2 bases, J lost 4 bases, and 13 bases lay in between. The CDR3 sequence is 15 residues long. The germline V gene has CDR1 MGHRA and CDR2 YSYEKL. CDR3 sequence reads: CASSQLGLRPDTQYF. CDR3 coding DNA: TGCGCCAGCAGCCAACTGGGCCTGCGGCCAGATACGCAGTATTTT.

The J gene is TRBJ2-7, the V gene TRBV29-1; D gene unclear. The length of the CDR3 is 12 residues. Trimming left V 6 bases short and J 6 bases short, with 15 bases between. Germline lookup yields CDR1 SQVTM and CDR2 ANQGSEA. The CDR3 DNA follows: TGCAGCGTGACCCATCAAGTGGGCGAGCAGTACTTC. Amino acid sequence: CSVTHQVGEQYF.

The chain combines TRBV5-1 with TRBJ2-6; unclear D gene. Trimming took off 6 bases at V and 0 bases at J, with 13 bases between the two ends. Germline lookup yields CDR1 SGHRS and CDR2 YFSETQ. This CDR3 contains 16 residues. The CDR3, as DNA: TGCGCCAGCACAGACACACGGACCTCTGGGGCCAACGTCCTGACTTTC. This codes for CASTDTRTSGANVLTF. The entire variable domain, with the rest obtained from reference TRBV5-1 and TRBJ2-6, is as follows: KAGVTQTPRYLIKTRGQQVTLSCSPISGHRSVSWYQQTPGQGLQFLFEYFSETQRNKGNFPGRFSGRQFSNSRSEMNVSTLELGDSALYLCASTDTRTSGANVLTFGAGSRLTVL.